The 10 T cell receptor beta chains in this list originate from one sample, sequenced in a study of early T cells in non-severe SARS-CoV-2 infection. TCRdb used MiXCR to reprocess the 5' RACE reads, holding one entry per CDR3 protein. The profile covers about 76,000 distinct CDR3 sequences, with about 11% appearing a single time and around 5% taken by the ten largest. Sequenced material: whole blood. These TCRs come from an adult who was a healthcare worker with PCR-confirmed SARS-CoV-2 infection or an uninfected control (not recorded which).

The rearrangement uses TRBV6-6 and TRBJ2-1, with 9 bases aligning to TRBD1. CDR3 size: 15 residues. V was clipped by 2 bases and J by 8 bases; unmatched bases: 7. Germline V gives CDR1 MNHNY, CDR2 SVGAGI (reference sequence). DNA for the CDR3: TGTGCCAGCAGTTACCCGGGACAGGGTACCCATGAGCAGTTCTTC. Translated: CASSYPGQGTHEQFF.

This clonotype was seen repeatedly, ten times or more. The V gene is TRBV6-1, the J gene TRBJ1-5, with D possibly being TRBD1 (6 bases). Germline-derived CDR1 and CDR2 are MNHNS and SASEGT. The CDR3 covers 15 residues. V shed 8 bases and J shed 5 bases, with 19 bases lying between them. The CDR3 here is CASGKEQGLHQPQHF. The CDR3 nucleotides read TGTGCCAGCGGAAAGGAACAGGGTCTGCATCAGCCCCAGCATTTT.

This clonotype was observed a handful of times. The chain employs TRBV29-1 and TRBJ2-1; maybe TRBD2 (5 bases). The CDR3 extends over 13 amino acids. Trimming shortened V by 6 bases and J by 7 bases, and 16 bases separated the two germline ends. Germline CDR1 is SQVTM and CDR2 is ANQGSEA. CDR3 DNA: TGCAGCGTGGCCCAGCGGTTGGGAAATGAGCAGTTCTTC. This sequence encodes CSVAQRLGNEQFF.

There are a few counts of this clonotype. The chain recombines TRBV10-1 with TRBJ2-4; perhaps TRBD2 as D (7 bases). This CDR3 contains 14 residues. V was clipped by 3 bases and J by 5 bases, with 11 bases between them. The V gene's germline CDR1 is WNHNN and CDR2 SYGVQD (reference sequence). The CDR3: CASSEQGGQNIQYF. CDR3 DNA sequence: TGCGCCAGCAGTGAACAGGGAGGGCAAAACATTCAGTACTTC.

The table lists this clonotype with a few counts. The CDR3 protein is CSVEAQYEQYF. CDR3 coding DNA: TGCAGCGTTGAGGCCCAGTACGAGCAGTACTTC. The chain employs TRBV29-1 and TRBJ2-7; D ambiguous. The ends were cut back, 3 bases at V and 4 bases at J, with 7 bases in the middle. This CDR3 is built from 11 residues. Germline assignment: CDR1 SQVTM and CDR2 ANQGSEA.

The chain has TRBV20-1 and TRBJ1-1; possibly TRBD1 for D (6 bases). CDR1 is DFQATT and CDR2 is SNEGSKA in the germline V gene (reference sequence). The CDR3 runs to 14 residues. The V gene lost 5 bases and the J gene lost 1 base, with 14 bases spanning the gap. The CDR3 nucleotides are TGCAGTGCTCGGGGGGCCAGGTCGAACACTGAAGCTTTCTTT. Its protein product is CSARGARSNTEAFF.

This clonotype was seen repeatedly, ten times or more. The chain carries TRBV10-3 and TRBJ2-7; D is unresolved. The CDR3 sequence is 11 residues long. The germline gives CDR1 ENHRY, CDR2 SYGVKD. V was cut by 0 bases and J by 5 bases, with 2 bases left in between. The CDR3 DNA reads TGTGCCATCAGTGAGTCCCACGAGCAGTACTTC. Amino acid sequence: CAISESHEQYF.

This chain uses TRBV10-2 with TRBJ1-1; D is undetermined. Between the trimmed V and J ends, which lost 5 bases and 5 bases, there was a span of 9 bases. Germline values: CDR1 WSHSY, CDR2 SAAADI. The CDR3 has 12 amino acids. The chain's CDR3 is CASSPDQTEAFF. The CDR3, as DNA: TGCGCCAGCAGTCCAGACCAAACTGAAGCTTTCTTT.

This chain connects TRBV19 to TRBJ2-6, with TRBD2 identical over 9 bases. The germline CDR1 and CDR2 sequences are LNHDA and SQIVND (reference sequence). The CDR3 extends over 16 amino acids. Germline trimming cut 6 bases from V and 0 bases from J; bases unmatched to any gene: 3. Written as DNA, the CDR3 is TGTGCCAGTAGAGGCGGGGGGGCCTCTGGGGCCAACGTCCTGACTTTC. This gives the protein CASRGGGASGANVLTF.

J is TRBJ1-2 and V is TRBV6-5, with D unresolved. The V end was cut by 2 bases, the J end by 7 bases, with 23 bases between. CDR1 is MNHEY and CDR2 is SVGAGI in the germline V gene. This CDR3 comprises 17 residues. This chain's CDR3 is CASSYLPSRGSLPGYTF. Here the CDR3 DNA reads TGTGCCAGCAGTTACCTACCCTCCCGTGGGAGCTTACCTGGCTACACCTTC.